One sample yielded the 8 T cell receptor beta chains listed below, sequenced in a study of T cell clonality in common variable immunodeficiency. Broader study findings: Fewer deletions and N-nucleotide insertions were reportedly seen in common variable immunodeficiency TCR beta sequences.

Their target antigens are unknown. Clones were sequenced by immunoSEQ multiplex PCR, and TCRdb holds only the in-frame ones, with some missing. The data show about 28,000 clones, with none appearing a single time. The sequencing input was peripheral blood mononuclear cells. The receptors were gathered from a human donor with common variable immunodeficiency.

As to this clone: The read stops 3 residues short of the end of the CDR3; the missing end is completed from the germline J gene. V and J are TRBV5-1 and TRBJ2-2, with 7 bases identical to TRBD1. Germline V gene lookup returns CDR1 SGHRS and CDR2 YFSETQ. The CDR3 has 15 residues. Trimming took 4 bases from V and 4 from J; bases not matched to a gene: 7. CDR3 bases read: TGCGCCAGCAGCAGGATTCCAGGGGGCACCGGGGAG. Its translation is CASSRIPGGTGE. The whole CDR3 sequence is CASSRIPGGTGELFF.

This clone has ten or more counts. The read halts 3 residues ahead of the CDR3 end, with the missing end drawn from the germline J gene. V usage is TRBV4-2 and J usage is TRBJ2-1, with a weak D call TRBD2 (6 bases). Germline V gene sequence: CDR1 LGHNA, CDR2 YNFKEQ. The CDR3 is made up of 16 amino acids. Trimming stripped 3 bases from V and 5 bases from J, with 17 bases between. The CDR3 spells CASSQRDSGTHNEQFF. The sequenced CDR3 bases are TGTGCCAGCAGCCAGAGGGACTCGGGGACTCACAATGAG.

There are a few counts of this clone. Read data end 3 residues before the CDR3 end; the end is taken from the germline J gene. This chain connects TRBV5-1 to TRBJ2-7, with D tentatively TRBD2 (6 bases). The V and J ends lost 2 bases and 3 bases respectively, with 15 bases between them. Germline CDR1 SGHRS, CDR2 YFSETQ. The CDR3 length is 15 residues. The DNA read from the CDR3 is TGCGCCAGCAGCTTAGAACTTACAGCGGGCTACGAG. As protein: CASSLELTAGYE. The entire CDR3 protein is CASSLELTAGYEQYF.

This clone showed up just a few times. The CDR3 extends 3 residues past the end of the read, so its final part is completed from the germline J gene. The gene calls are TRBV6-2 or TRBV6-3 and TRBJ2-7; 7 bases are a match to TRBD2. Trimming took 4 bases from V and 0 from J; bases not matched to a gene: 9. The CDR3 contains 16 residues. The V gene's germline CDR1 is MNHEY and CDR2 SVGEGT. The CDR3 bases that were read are TGTGCCAGCAGTTCACCGACTAGCTATAGCTCCTACGAG. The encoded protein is CASSSPTSYSSYE. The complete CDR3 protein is CASSSPTSYSSYEQYF.

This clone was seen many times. Partial CDR3 DNA: TGTGCCAGCAGCACCCACAGGAGGATGGGCAATGAG. This codes for CASSTHRRMGNE. The entire CDR3 is CASSTHRRMGNEQFF. The V gene is TRBV7-4, the J gene TRBJ2-1; possibly TRBD1 or TRBD2 for D (5 bases each). Read data end 3 residues before the CDR3 end; the end is taken from the germline J gene. CDR3 length: 15 amino acids. V lost 5 bases and J 6 bases, leaving 17 bases between the germline ends. Germline V gives CDR1 SGHVT, CDR2 SQSDAQ. The full variable domain, rest sourced from reference TRBV7-4 and TRBJ2-1, is GAGVSQSPRYKVAKRGRDVALRCDSISGHVTLYWYRQTLGQGSEVLTYSQSDAQRDKSGRPSGRFSAERPERSVSTLKIQRTEQGDSAVYLCASSTHRRMGNEQFFGPGTRLTVL.

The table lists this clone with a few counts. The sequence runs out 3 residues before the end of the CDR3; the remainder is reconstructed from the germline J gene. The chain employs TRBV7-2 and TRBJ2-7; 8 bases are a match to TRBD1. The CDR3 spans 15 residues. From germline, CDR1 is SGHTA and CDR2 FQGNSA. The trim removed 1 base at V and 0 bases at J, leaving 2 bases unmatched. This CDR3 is CASSLGTGSSYEQYF. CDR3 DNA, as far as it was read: TGTGCCAGCAGCTTAGGGACAGGGTCCTCCTACGAG.

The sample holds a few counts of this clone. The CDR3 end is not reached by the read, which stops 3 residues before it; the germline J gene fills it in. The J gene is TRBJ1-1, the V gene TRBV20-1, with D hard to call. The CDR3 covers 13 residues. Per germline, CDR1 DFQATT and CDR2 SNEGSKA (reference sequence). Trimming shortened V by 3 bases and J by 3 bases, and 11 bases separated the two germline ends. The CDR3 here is CSASLPGHTEAFF. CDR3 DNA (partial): TGCAGTGCTAGTTTGCCGGGTCACACTGAA.

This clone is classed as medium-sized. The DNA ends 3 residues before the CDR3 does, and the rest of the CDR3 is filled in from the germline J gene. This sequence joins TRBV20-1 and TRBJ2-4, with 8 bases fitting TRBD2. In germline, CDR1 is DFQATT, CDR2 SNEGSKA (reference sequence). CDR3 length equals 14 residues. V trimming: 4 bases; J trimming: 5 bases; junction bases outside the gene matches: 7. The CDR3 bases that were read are TGCAGTGCTATCGACGGGACTAGTCAAAACATT. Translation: CSAIDGTSQNI. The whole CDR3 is CSAIDGTSQNIQYF.